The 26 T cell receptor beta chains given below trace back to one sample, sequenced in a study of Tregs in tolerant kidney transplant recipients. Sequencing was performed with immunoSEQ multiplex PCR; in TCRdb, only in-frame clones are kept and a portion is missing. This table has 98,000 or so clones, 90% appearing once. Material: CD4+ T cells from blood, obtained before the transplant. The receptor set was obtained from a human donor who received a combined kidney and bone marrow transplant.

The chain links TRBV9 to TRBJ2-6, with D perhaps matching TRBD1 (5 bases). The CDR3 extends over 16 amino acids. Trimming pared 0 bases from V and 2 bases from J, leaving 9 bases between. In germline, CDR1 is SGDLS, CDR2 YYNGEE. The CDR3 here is CASSVGGRAGANVLTF. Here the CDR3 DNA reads TGTGCCAGCAGCGTAGGGGGCAGGGCTGGGGCCAACGTCCTGACTTTC.

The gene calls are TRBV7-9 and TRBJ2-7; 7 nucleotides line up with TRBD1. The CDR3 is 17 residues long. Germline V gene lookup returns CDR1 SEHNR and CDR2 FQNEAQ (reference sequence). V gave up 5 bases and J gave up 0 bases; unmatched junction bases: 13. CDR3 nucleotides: TGTGCCAGCAGCAAAAATTCTAGGGGGCCTCTCTCCTACGAGCAGTACTTC. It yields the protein CASSKNSRGPLSYEQYF. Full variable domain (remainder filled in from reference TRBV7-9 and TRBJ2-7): DTGVSQNPRHKITKRGQNVTFRCDPISEHNRLYWYRQTLGQGPEFLTYFQNEAQLEKSRLLSDRFSAERPKGSFSTLEIQRTEQGDSAMYLCASSKNSRGPLSYEQYFGPGTRLTVT.

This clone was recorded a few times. The CDR3 DNA reads as TGTGCCAGCAGTGGACGACAGGGTGTCTCCTACGAGCAGTACTTC. Its protein product is CASSGRQGVSYEQYF. J is TRBJ2-7 and V is TRBV6-5, with TRBD1 identical over 7 bases. V was pared by 5 bases and J by 0 bases, with 7 bases of the junction left unmatched. Looked up from germline, CDR1 is MNHEY and CDR2 is SVGAGI. This CDR3 region has 15 residues.

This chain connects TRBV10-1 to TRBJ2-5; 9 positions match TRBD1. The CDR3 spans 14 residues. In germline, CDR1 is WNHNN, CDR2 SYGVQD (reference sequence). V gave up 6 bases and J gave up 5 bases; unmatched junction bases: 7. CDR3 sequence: CASSRGQGMETQYF. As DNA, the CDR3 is TGCGCCAGCAGCCGGGGACAGGGAATGGAGACCCAGTACTTC.

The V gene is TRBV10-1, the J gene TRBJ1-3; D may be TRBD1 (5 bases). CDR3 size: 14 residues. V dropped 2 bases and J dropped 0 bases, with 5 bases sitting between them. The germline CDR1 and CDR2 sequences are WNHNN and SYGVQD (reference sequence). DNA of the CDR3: TGCGCCAGCAGTGAGGACAGCTCTGGAAACACCATATATTTT. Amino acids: CASSEDSSGNTIYF.

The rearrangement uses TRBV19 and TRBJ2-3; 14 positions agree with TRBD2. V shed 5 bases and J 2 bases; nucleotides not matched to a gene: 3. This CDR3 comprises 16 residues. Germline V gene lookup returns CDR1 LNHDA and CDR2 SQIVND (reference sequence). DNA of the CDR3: TGTGCCAGTAGTCCGGGACTAGCGGGGGTCACAGATACGCAGTATTTT. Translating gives CASSPGLAGVTDTQYF.

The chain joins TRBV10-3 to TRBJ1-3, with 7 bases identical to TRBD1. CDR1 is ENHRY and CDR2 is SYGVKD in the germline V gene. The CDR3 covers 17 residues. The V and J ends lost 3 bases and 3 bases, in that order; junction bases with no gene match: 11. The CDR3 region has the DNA TGTGCCATCAGTGATTCCCTTGGGACAGTCGTTGGAAACACCATATATTTT. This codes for CAISDSLGTVVGNTIYF.

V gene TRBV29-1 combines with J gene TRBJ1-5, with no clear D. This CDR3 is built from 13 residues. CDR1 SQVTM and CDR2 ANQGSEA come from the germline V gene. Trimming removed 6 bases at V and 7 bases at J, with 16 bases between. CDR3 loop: CSVRGLLGQPQHF. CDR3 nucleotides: TGCAGCGTGAGAGGGCTCCTGGGCCAGCCCCAGCATTTT. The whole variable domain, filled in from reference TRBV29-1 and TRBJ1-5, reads SAVISQKPSRDICQRGTSLTIQCQVDSQVTMMFWYRQQPGQSLTLIATANQGSEATYESGFVIDKFPISRPNLTFSTLTVSNMSPEDSSIYLCSVRGLLGQPQHFGDGTRLSIL.

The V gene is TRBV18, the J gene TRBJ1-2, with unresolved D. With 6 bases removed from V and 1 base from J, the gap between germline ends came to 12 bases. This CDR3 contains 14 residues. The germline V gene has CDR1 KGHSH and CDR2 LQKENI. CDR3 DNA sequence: TGTGCCAGCTCTCCAGGAACAGATAACTATGGCTACACCTTC. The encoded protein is CASSPGTDNYGYTF.

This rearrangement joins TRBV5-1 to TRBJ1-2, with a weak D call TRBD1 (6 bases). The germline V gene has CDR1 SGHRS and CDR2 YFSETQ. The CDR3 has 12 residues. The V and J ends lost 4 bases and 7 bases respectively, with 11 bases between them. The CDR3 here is CASSPQGSGYTF. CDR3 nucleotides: TGCGCCAGCAGCCCCCAGGGGTCTGGCTACACCTTC.

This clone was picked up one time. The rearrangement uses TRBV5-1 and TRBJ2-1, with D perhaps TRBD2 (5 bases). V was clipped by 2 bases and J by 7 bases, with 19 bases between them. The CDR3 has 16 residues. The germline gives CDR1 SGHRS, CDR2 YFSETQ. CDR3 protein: CASSLRAVGAGNEQFF. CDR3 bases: TGCGCCAGCAGCTTAAGAGCGGTTGGAGCCGGGAATGAGCAGTTCTTC.

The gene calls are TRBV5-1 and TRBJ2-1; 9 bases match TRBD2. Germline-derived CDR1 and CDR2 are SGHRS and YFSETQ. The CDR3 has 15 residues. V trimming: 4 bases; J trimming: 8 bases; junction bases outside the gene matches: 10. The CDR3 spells CASSRLAGAVDEQFF. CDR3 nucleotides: TGCGCCAGCAGCAGGTTAGCGGGAGCTGTAGATGAGCAGTTCTTC.

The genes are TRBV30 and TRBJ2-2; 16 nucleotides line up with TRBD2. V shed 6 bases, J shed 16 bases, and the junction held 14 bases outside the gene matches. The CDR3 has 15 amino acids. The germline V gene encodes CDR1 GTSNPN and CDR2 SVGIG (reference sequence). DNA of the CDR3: TGTGCCTGCCTGTGGAAAGGGACTAGCGGGAGGGGGACGTTTTTT. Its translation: CACLWKGTSGRGTFF.

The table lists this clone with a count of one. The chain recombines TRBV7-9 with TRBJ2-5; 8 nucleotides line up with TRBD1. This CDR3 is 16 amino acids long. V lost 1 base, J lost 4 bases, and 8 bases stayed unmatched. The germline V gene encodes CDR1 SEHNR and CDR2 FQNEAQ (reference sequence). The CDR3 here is CASSLGAGGGGETQYF. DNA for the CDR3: TGTGCCAGCAGCTTAGGGGCAGGGGGCGGTGGAGAGACCCAGTACTTC.

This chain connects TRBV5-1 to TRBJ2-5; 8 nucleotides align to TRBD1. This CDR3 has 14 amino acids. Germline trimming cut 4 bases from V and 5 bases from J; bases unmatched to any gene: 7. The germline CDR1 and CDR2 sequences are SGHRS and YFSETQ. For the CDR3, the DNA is TGCGCCAGCAGCCGACAGACAGGGGCCGAGACCCAGTACTTC. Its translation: CASSRQTGAETQYF.

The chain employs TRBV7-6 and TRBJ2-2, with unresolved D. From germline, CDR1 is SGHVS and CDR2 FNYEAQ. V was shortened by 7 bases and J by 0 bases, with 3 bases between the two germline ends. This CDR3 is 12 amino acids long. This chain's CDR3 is CASTANTGELFF. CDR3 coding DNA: TGTGCCAGCACCGCGAACACCGGGGAGCTGTTTTTT. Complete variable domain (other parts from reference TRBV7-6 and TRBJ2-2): GAGVSQSPRYKVTKRGQDVALRCDPISGHVSLYWYRQALGQGPEFLTYFNYEAQQDKSGLPNDRFSAERPEGSISTLTIQRTEQRDSAMYRCASTANTGELFFGEGSRLTVL.

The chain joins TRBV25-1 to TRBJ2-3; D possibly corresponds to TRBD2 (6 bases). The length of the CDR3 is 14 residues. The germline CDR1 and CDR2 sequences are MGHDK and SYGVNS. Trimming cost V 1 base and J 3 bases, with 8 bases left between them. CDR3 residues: CASSESGVTDTQYF. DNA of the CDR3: TGTGCCAGCAGTGAATCGGGAGTAACAGATACGCAGTATTTT.

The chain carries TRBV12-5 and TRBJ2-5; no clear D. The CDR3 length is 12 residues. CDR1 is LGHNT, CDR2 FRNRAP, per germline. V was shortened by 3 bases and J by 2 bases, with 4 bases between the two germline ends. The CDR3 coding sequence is TGTGCTAGTGGTTTCCAGCAAGAGACCCAGTACTTC. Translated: CASGFQQETQYF.

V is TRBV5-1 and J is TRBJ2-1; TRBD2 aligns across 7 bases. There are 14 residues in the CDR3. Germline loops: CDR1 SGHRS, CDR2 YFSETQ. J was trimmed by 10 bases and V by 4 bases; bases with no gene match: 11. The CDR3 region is CASSPDLAADEQFF. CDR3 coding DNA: TGCGCCAGCAGCCCGGACCTAGCGGCCGACGAGCAGTTCTTC.

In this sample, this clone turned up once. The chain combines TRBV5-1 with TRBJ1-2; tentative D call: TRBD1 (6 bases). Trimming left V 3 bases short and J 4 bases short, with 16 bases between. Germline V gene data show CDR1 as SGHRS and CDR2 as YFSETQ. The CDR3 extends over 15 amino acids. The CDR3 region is CASSSTGGGGYGYTF. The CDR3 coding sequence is TGCGCCAGCAGCTCGACAGGCGGAGGAGGCTATGGCTACACCTTC.

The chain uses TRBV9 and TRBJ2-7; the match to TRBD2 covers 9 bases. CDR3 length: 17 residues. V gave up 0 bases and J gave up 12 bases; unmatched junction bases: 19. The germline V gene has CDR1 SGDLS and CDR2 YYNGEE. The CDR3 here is CASSVATVRGGQPRRYF. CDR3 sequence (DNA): TGTGCCAGCAGCGTAGCTACGGTGCGGGGGGGGCAACCCAGGCGGTACTTC.

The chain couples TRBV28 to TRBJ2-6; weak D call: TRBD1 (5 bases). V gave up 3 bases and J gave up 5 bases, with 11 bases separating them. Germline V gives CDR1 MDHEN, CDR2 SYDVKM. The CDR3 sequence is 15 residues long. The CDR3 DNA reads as TGTGCCAGCAGTTTTTGGCAGGGCCGGGCCAACGTCCTGACTTTC. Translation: CASSFWQGRANVLTF.

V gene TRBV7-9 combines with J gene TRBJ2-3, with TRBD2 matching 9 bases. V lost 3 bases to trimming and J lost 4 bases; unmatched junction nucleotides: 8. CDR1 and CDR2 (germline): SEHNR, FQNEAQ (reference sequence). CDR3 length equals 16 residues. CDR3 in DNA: TGTGCCAGCAGCTTGGGTAGCGGGAGTTTCCCAGATACGCAGTATTTT. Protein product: CASSLGSGSFPDTQYF.

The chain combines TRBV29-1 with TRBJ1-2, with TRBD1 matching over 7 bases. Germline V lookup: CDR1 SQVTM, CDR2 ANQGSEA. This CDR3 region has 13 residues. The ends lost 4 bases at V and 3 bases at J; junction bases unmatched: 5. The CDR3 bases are TGCAGCGTTGGCCGACAGGGAGACTATGGCTACACCTTC. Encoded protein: CSVGRQGDYGYTF.

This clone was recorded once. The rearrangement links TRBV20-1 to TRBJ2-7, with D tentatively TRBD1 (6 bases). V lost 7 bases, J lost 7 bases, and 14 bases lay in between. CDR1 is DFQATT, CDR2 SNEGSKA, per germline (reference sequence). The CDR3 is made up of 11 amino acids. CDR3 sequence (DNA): TGCAGTGTACACAGGGTGTTTGAGCAGTACTTC. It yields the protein CSVHRVFEQYF.

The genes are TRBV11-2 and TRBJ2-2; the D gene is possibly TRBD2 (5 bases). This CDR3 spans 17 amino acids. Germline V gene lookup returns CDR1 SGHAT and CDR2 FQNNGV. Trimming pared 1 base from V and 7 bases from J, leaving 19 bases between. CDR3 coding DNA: TGTGCCAGCAGCTTAGGGTCCTGGGCGGGTCGGCACGGGGAGCTGTTTTTT. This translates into CASSLGSWAGRHGELFF.